The following is a T cell receptor beta chain sequence with its context. Its target is not known. These data belong to a study of cytomegalovirus exposure and HLA in healthy donors. Findings and caveats of the study: Confirmation in vitro established that three CMV-associated chains were specific for CMV antigens. Prediction of most subjects' HLA-A and HLA-B alleles by TCR beta sequences was reportedly accurate. The authors enumerated 150 to 200 TCR beta chains as linked to cytomegalovirus. Reported results showed that the classifier diagnosed cytomegalovirus status with high specificity and sensitivity.

The CDR3 totals 15 residues. CDR1 and CDR2 from the germline V gene are LGHNA and YNFKEQ. The V gene end was trimmed by 5 bases and the J gene end by 3 bases; junction bases not matched to a gene: 7. The PCR was carried out with 60 Vbeta primers and 13 Jbeta primers. Clones were sequenced by immunoSEQ multiplex PCR, and TCRdb holds only the in-frame ones, with some missing. Among 90,000 to 150,000 clones listed, approximately 80% were seen once. The chain carries TRBV4-2 and TRBJ2-1, with 7 bases matching TRBD2. This clonotype was obtained from a man aged 40-49 years in good health and CMV-seropositive. Sequencing used PBMCs. This CDR3 is CASSLEGGGYNEQFF. DNA of the CDR3: TGTGCCAGCAGCTTGGAGGGCGGGGGCTACAATGAGCAGTTCTTC.